This passage covers 26 T cell receptor beta chains from one sample sequenced in a study of cytomegalovirus exposure and HLA in healthy donors. The PCR ran on 60 Vbeta and 13 Jbeta primers. Sequenced by immunoSEQ multiplex PCR; TCRdb stores in-frame clones only, minus some. The table includes about 99,000 clones, around 10% detected once. Sequenced material: PBMCs. The receptors derive from a man aged 40-50 years in good health and CMV-seropositive.

The V gene is TRBV28, the J gene TRBJ1-2; 8 nucleotides line up with TRBD1. This CDR3 has 12 residues. Trimming at V came to 9 bases and at J to 3 bases, leaving 3 bases not matched to a gene. Per germline, CDR1 MDHEN and CDR2 SYDVKM. CDR3 sequence: CASKDRDYGYTF. The CDR3 nucleotides read TGTGCCAGTAAGGACAGGGACTATGGCTACACCTTC.

The chain uses TRBV6-5 and TRBJ2-7; 8 bases match TRBD1. Trimming cost V 8 bases and J 3 bases; bases outside gene matches: 9. The CDR3 covers 14 residues. Germline V gene data show CDR1 as MNHEY and CDR2 as SVGAGI. The CDR3 protein is CASGIGQGSYEQYF. The CDR3 DNA reads as TGTGCCAGCGGGATCGGACAGGGAAGCTACGAGCAGTACTTC.

The rearrangement links TRBV28 to TRBJ2-7; no firm D call. The germline V and J ends were trimmed by 2 bases and 4 bases, with 6 bases remaining between them. Germline loops: CDR1 MDHEN, CDR2 SYDVKM. CDR3 length: 12 amino acids. CDR3 bases: TGTGCCAGCAGTTTAGTCCCGTACGAGCAGTACTTC. Its translation: CASSLVPYEQYF.

The genes are TRBV13 and TRBJ2-3, with 9 positions matching TRBD1. Germline-derived CDR1 and CDR2 are PRHDT and FYEKMQ (reference sequence). The CDR3 runs to 16 residues. Trimming removed 2 bases from V and 4 bases from J; junction bases left unmatched: 7. Written as DNA, the CDR3 is TGTGCCAGCAGCTTACCCGGGACAGGGAGACCAGATACGCAGTATTTT. Amino acid sequence: CASSLPGTGRPDTQYF.

The rearrangement links TRBV6-1 to TRBJ1-1, with a weak D call TRBD1 (5 bases). V lost 2 bases to trimming and J lost 9 bases, with 13 bases between them. Germline CDR1 reads MNHNS; CDR2 reads SASEGT. This CDR3 spans 13 amino acids. The CDR3 nucleotides are TGTGCCAGCAGTGAAAGCCGGCGGGGCAAAGCTTTCTTT. Encoded protein: CASSESRRGKAFF.

This clone was counted only a few times. The rearrangement uses TRBV5-6 and TRBJ2-7, with a weak D call TRBD1 (5 bases). The germline V gene encodes CDR1 SGHDT and CDR2 YYEEEE. CDR3 size: 15 residues. V was pared by 3 bases and J by 2 bases, with 15 bases between. DNA for the CDR3: TGTGCCAGCAGCTGGGGCGGCTTCGCAACCTACGAGCAGTACTTC. It encodes CASSWGGFATYEQYF. Combining the CDR3 with reference TRBV5-6 and TRBJ2-7 gives the whole variable domain DAGVTQSPTHLIKTRGQQVTLRCSPKSGHDTVSWYQQALGQGPQFIFQYYEEEERQRGNFPDRFSGHQFPNYSSELNVNALLLGDSALYLCASSWGGFATYEQYFGPGTRLTVT.

The sample holds a few counts of this clone. The chain joins TRBV29-1 to TRBJ2-7; D is unresolved. Germline CDR1 is SQVTM and CDR2 is ANQGSEA. The CDR3 loop spans 12 amino acids. V gave up 3 bases and J gave up 5 bases, with 11 bases separating them. The CDR3 DNA sequence: TGCAGCGTTGACGGTTTGAGGAACGAGCAGTACTTC. Protein sequence: CSVDGLRNEQYF.

This clone was seen only a few times. The J gene is TRBJ1-1, the V gene TRBV5-8, with no clear D. This CDR3 is built from 13 residues. The V and J ends lost 1 base and 3 bases respectively, with 7 bases between them. Germline loops: CDR1 SGHTS, CDR2 YDEGEE. The CDR3 bases are TGTGCCAGCAGCTTGTCTCAGGACACTGAAGCTTTCTTT. Translation gives CASSLSQDTEAFF.

This clone has a handful of counts. This chain connects TRBV4-1 to TRBJ2-3; 7 nucleotides agree with TRBD2. The germline gives CDR1 MGHRA, CDR2 YSYEKL. CDR3 length equals 19 residues. V lost 1 base, J lost 1 base, and 14 bases stayed unmatched. CDR3 in amino acids: CASSQAPYSRGGGTDTQYF. The DNA of the CDR3 is TGCGCCAGCAGCCAAGCCCCCTACTCGAGGGGAGGGGGCACAGATACGCAGTATTTT.

This clone has a handful of counts. The same CDR3 also results from other DNA sequences found in this sample. V usage is TRBV6-5 and J usage is TRBJ1-2, with D uncertain. V was trimmed by 2 bases and J by 3 bases, leaving 7 bases between them. The CDR3 loop spans 13 amino acids. From germline, CDR1 is MNHEY and CDR2 SVGAGI. CDR3 sequence (DNA): TGTGCCAGCAGTTACGGGCGGGACTATGGCTACACCTTC. Amino acids: CASSYGRDYGYTF.

The V and J genes are TRBV2 and TRBJ2-3; D gene ambiguous. Germline lookup yields CDR1 SNHLY and CDR2 FYNNEI. The CDR3 runs 15 residues. The V gene lost 6 bases and the J gene lost 3 bases, with 16 bases spanning the gap. The CDR3, as DNA: TGTGCCAGCAGGGATGCCCGGGTTTCAACAGATACGCAGTATTTT. It is translated as CASRDARVSTDTQYF.

For the CDR3, the DNA is TGCGCCAGCAGCTTGTCAGTCGGGAGAGGGAACACCGGGGAGCTGTTTTTT. It yields the protein CASSLSVGRGNTGELFF. V usage is TRBV5-1 and J usage is TRBJ2-2; D is perhaps TRBD2 (6 bases). V lost 1 base, J lost 1 base, and 14 bases lay in between. CDR3 size: 17 residues. Germline CDR1 SGHRS, CDR2 YFSETQ.

The J gene is TRBJ2-5, the V gene TRBV5-6, with a weak D call TRBD2 (5 bases). V lost 0 bases and J 2 bases, leaving 11 bases between the germline ends. The CDR3 length is 15 residues. Germline CDR1 and CDR2: SGHDT and YYEEEE. The chain's CDR3 is CASSLDLTGQETQYF. CDR3 DNA sequence: TGTGCCAGCAGCTTGGATCTGACGGGGCAAGAGACCCAGTACTTC.

This clone was counted only a few times. One junction end disagrees with the germline gene, perhaps due to a read error. The chain employs TRBV7-7 and TRBJ2-3; no firm D call. CDR1 and CDR2 from the germline V gene are SSHAT and FNYEAQ (reference sequence). The CDR3 is made up of 15 amino acids. The CDR3 bases are TGTGCTAGCAGCTTAGGGCAGGAAAGCACAGATACGCAGTATTTT. This sequence encodes CASSLGQESTDTQYF.

This clone was observed a few times. The V call is TRBV7-9, the J call TRBJ1-5, with 7 bases that match TRBD1. The CDR3 runs to 16 residues. Germline CDR1 and CDR2: SEHNR and FQNEAQ (reference sequence). The ends lost 0 bases at V and 10 bases at J; junction bases unmatched: 12. CDR3 sequence: CASSLAHMGQREPQHF. CDR3 nucleotide sequence: TGTGCCAGCAGCTTAGCGCACATGGGACAGAGAGAACCCCAGCATTTT.

The V gene is TRBV14, the J gene TRBJ2-6; D is possibly TRBD2 (6 bases). V was clipped by 5 bases and J by 3 bases, with 11 bases between them. This CDR3 has 15 amino acids. CDR1 is SGHDN and CDR2 is FVKESK in the germline V gene. CDR3 sequence (DNA): TGTGCCAGCAGCAAGGGACTTGTTGGGGCCAACGTCCTGACTTTC. Its protein is CASSKGLVGANVLTF. Variable domain in full (rest from reference TRBV14 and TRBJ2-6): EAGVTQFPSHSVIEKGQTVTLRCDPISGHDNLYWYRRVMGKEIKFLLHFVKESKQDESGMPNNRFLAERTGGTYSTLKVQPAELEDSGVYFCASSKGLVGANVLTFGAGSRLTVL.

This clone was picked up a small number of times. The gene calls are TRBV7-3 and TRBJ2-3; the D gene is possibly TRBD2 (6 bases). CDR1 SGHTA and CDR2 FQGTGA come from the germline V gene. Trimming pared 6 bases from V and 3 bases from J, leaving 13 bases between. The CDR3 extends over 14 amino acids. The CDR3 loop reads CASSRTGETDTQYF. The DNA for the CDR3 is TGTGCCAGCAGTAGGACGGGAGAGACAGATACGCAGTATTTT.

This clone has only a few counts. The V and J genes are TRBV2 and TRBJ2-5, with D possibly TRBD2 on 5 matching bases. The CDR3 consists of 13 residues. Trimming removed 6 bases from V and 1 base from J, with 9 bases in between. Germline assignment: CDR1 SNHLY and CDR2 FYNNEI. This CDR3 is CASSRGSQETQYF. The CDR3 DNA sequence: TGTGCCAGCAGCCGAGGGTCCCAAGAGACCCAGTACTTC.

This clone was observed a handful of times. V is TRBV2 and J is TRBJ2-1; 10 positions agree with TRBD2. Per the germline V gene, CDR1 is SNHLY and CDR2 is FYNNEI. The CDR3 has 12 amino acids. V lost 8 bases, J lost 14 bases, and 9 bases stayed unmatched. The DNA of the CDR3 is TGTGCCAGCGGGGAAGCGGGAGGGCCCGAGTTCTTC. Encoded protein: CASGEAGGPEFF.

This clone showed up just a few times. The rearrangement uses TRBV7-9 and TRBJ2-5, with a weak D call TRBD1 (6 bases). CDR1 and CDR2 (germline): SEHNR, FQNEAQ (reference sequence). V dropped 5 bases and J dropped 5 bases, with 18 bases sitting between them. The CDR3 loop spans 15 amino acids. In DNA, the CDR3 is TGTGCCAGCAGCGACGCGGACAGTCTCCCTGAGACCCAGTACTTC. It specifies CASSDADSLPETQYF.

The chain combines TRBV6-1 with TRBJ2-7; 7 nucleotides match TRBD1. Losses at the gene ends were 1 base for V and 6 bases for J; bases not matched to a gene: 9. Germline loops: CDR1 MNHNS, CDR2 SASEGT. The CDR3 covers 15 residues. The CDR3 reads CASSEVRGLSSEQYF. The CDR3 bases are TGTGCCAGCAGTGAAGTAAGGGGGCTCTCTTCCGAGCAGTACTTC.

The CDR3 DNA reads as TGTGCCAGTAGGGACGGAACTGGGGGGAAAAAACTGTTTTTT. Residues: CASRDGTGGKKLFF. The chain joins TRBV19 to TRBJ1-4; TRBD1 might be the D (5 bases). CDR3 length equals 14 residues. Per the germline V gene, CDR1 is LNHDA and CDR2 is SQIVND (reference sequence). V was cut by 6 bases and J by 9 bases, with 17 bases left in between.

In this sample, this clone turned up a few times. This chain uses TRBV19 with TRBJ2-3; 9 nucleotides line up with TRBD1. The V gene end was trimmed by 2 bases and the J gene end by 2 bases; junction bases not matched to a gene: 8. The CDR3 is 17 residues long. CDR1 is LNHDA and CDR2 is SQIVND in the germline V gene (reference sequence). The CDR3 here is CASSIWWDRESTDTQYF. In nucleotides, the CDR3 is TGTGCCAGTAGTATATGGTGGGACAGGGAATCCACAGATACGCAGTATTTT. Supplemented by reference TRBV19 and TRBJ2-3, the full variable domain reads DGGITQSPKYLFRKEGQNVTLSCEQNLNHDAMYWYRQDPGQGLRLIYYSQIVNDFQKGDIAEGYSVSREKKESFPLTVTSAQKNPTAFYLCASSIWWDRESTDTQYFGPGTRLTVL.

There are a few counts of this clone. The V and J genes are TRBV30 and TRBJ1-2; maybe TRBD1 (6 bases). This CDR3 comprises 15 residues. Trimming removed 2 bases at V and 0 bases at J, with 13 bases between. Germline-derived CDR1 and CDR2 are GTSNPN and SVGIG (reference sequence). DNA of the CDR3: TGTGCCTGGAGTCCAGGACAGCTAGCTAACTATGGCTACACCTTC. It codes for CAWSPGQLANYGYTF.

This clone was picked up a small number of times. The chain uses TRBV6-5 and TRBJ1-2; TRBD1 is a possible D gene (6 bases). Germline V CDR1 and CDR2: MNHEY, SVGAGI. The CDR3 covers 13 residues. V was cut by 7 bases and J by 4 bases, with 13 bases left in between. CDR3 coding DNA: TGTGCCAGCAAGACGCAGGGGAGCTATGGCTACACCTTC. Its translation is CASKTQGSYGYTF.

This clone turned up a few times. The chain combines TRBV6-4 with TRBJ2-1; 15 bases align to TRBD2. CDR3 length equals 17 residues. CDR1 is MRHNA, CDR2 SNTAGT, per germline. V dropped 4 bases and J dropped 0; count of bases not matched to a gene: 1. CDR3 amino acids: CASSGTSGRASYNEQFF. For the CDR3, the DNA is TGTGCCAGCAGTGGGACTAGCGGGAGGGCCTCCTACAATGAGCAGTTCTTC.